Presented here are 16 T cell receptor beta chains from one specimen sequenced in a study of cytomegalovirus exposure and HLA in healthy donors. The PCR ran on 60 Vbeta and 13 Jbeta primers. Clones were sequenced by immunoSEQ multiplex PCR, and TCRdb holds only the in-frame ones, with some missing. Of around 130,000 clones listed, over 70% were seen once; the top ten hold less than 2%. Sequenced: PBMCs. These receptors were obtained from a woman aged 40 to 49 in good health and CMV-seronegative.

The gene calls are TRBV2 and TRBJ1-5; no reliable D call. This CDR3 has 13 residues. Trimming removed 2 bases from V and 5 bases from J, with 7 bases in between. The germline CDR1 and CDR2 sequences are SNHLY and FYNNEI. CDR3 in amino acids: CASSEKPDQPQHF. CDR3 in DNA: TGTGCCAGCAGTGAAAAACCAGATCAGCCCCAGCATTTT.

The chain is built from TRBV5-1 and TRBJ2-5, with TRBD1 identical over 7 bases. From germline, CDR1 is SGHRS and CDR2 YFSETQ. The CDR3 covers 13 residues. The trim removed 5 bases at V and 3 bases at J, leaving 4 bases unmatched. In DNA, the CDR3 is TGCGCCAGCAGGACAGGGCCTGAAGAGACCCAGTACTTC. Translated, it gives CASRTGPEETQYF. Full variable domain (missing parts from reference TRBV5-1 and TRBJ2-5): KAGVTQTPRYLIKTRGQQVTLSCSPISGHRSVSWYQQTPGQGLQFLFEYFSETQRNKGNFPGRFSGRQFSNSRSEMNVSTLELGDSALYLCASRTGPEETQYFGPGTRLLVL.

The CDR3, as DNA: TGTGCCAGTAGATCCGGGGTTGGTAGCACCTACGAGCAGTACTTC. Protein product: CASRSGVGSTYEQYF. The chain joins TRBV19 to TRBJ2-7, with D perhaps TRBD2 (5 bases). This CDR3 is 15 amino acids long. Germline CDR1 LNHDA, CDR2 SQIVND (reference sequence). Trimming took 6 bases from V and 2 from J, leaving 17 bases between them.

In regard to this clone: Germline and junction disagree at one end, which may indicate a read error. The chain joins TRBV28 to TRBJ2-6; the D gene is possibly TRBD1 (5 bases). This CDR3 is built from 16 residues. CDR1 is MDHEN, CDR2 SYDVKM, per germline. The CDR3 region has the DNA TGTGCCAGCAGTCTCCGGACGGTCCCTGGGGCCAACGGCCTGACTTTC. Residues: CASSLRTVPGANGLTF.

The chain is built from TRBV4-2 and TRBJ2-2; D call uncertain. The CDR3 extends over 14 amino acids. V was shortened by 1 base and J by 4 bases, with 7 bases between the two germline ends. CDR1 LGHNA and CDR2 YNFKEQ come from the germline V gene. The CDR3 DNA reads TGTGCCAGCAGCCAAGTAAGCCGCACCGGGGAGCTGTTTTTT. Protein product: CASSQVSRTGELFF.

The chain has TRBV7-2 and TRBJ2-7, with 7 positions matching TRBD2. Germline V gives CDR1 SGHTA, CDR2 FQGNSA. This CDR3 spans 16 amino acids. J was trimmed by 3 bases and V by 5 bases; bases with no gene match: 13. The CDR3 protein is CASSPRGGASGYEQYF. The CDR3 DNA reads as TGTGCCAGCAGCCCCCGGGGAGGGGCCAGCGGCTACGAGCAGTACTTC.

This clone has a single count. This rearrangement joins TRBV27 to TRBJ2-7; no definite D call. From germline, CDR1 is MNHEY and CDR2 SMNVEV (reference sequence). The CDR3 has 13 residues. Trimming removed 5 bases at V and 3 bases at J, with 11 bases between. The chain's CDR3 is CASSPGSHYEQYF. The CDR3 nucleotides read TGTGCCAGCAGTCCCGGGTCTCACTACGAGCAGTACTTC.

The J gene is TRBJ1-1, the V gene TRBV29-1; 8 bases are shared with TRBD1. The ends lost 3 bases at V and 11 bases at J; junction bases unmatched: 11. The CDR3 has 13 amino acids. Germline-derived CDR1 and CDR2 are SQVTM and ANQGSEA. CDR3 nucleotides: TGCAGCGTTGATTTGCTGCAGGGGGCCACGGCTTTCTTT. It translates to CSVDLLQGATAFF.

The chain employs TRBV7-3 and TRBJ2-3, with 9 bases matching TRBD2. The germline V gene has CDR1 SGHTA and CDR2 FQGTGA. Trimming removed 2 bases from V and 4 bases from J; junction bases left unmatched: 4. The CDR3 contains 15 residues. CDR3 amino acids: CASSLQAGGSDTQYF. The CDR3 coding sequence is TGTGCCAGCAGCTTACAAGCGGGGGGCTCAGATACGCAGTATTTT.

The J gene is TRBJ2-2, the V gene TRBV27; 11 nucleotides align to TRBD2. The junction had 4 bases not matched to a gene; V was cut back by 5 bases and J by 8 bases. The V gene's germline CDR1 is MNHEY and CDR2 SMNVEV (reference sequence). This CDR3 comprises 14 residues. Here the CDR3 reads CASSIGTSGGELFF. DNA for the CDR3: TGTGCCAGCAGTATCGGGACTAGCGGAGGGGAGCTGTTTTTT.

Only one count was recorded for this clone. The V gene is TRBV6-5, the J gene TRBJ2-5, with 12 nucleotides matching TRBD1. The J segment lost 5 bases and the V segment lost 6 bases, leaving 7 bases of the junction unmatched. The CDR3 sequence is 15 residues long. The germline CDR1 and CDR2 sequences are MNHEY and SVGAGI. CDR3 amino acids: CASRSGTGGRETQYF. CDR3 nucleotides: TGTGCCAGCAGGTCCGGGACAGGGGGCAGGGAGACCCAGTACTTC.

The rearrangement links TRBV28 to TRBJ1-5; D ambiguous. Germline V gene data show CDR1 as MDHEN and CDR2 as SYDVKM. Trimming pared 5 bases from V and 0 bases from J, leaving 5 bases between. The CDR3 runs to 13 residues. The CDR3 coding sequence is TGTGCCAGCAGTCCTTATAGCAATCAGCCCCAGCATTTT. Residues: CASSPYSNQPQHF.

V gene TRBV7-9 combines with J gene TRBJ1-4; D may be TRBD1 (5 bases). Germline CDR1 SEHNR, CDR2 FQNEAQ (reference sequence). V gave up 2 bases and J gave up 0 bases, with 7 bases separating them. The CDR3 contains 15 residues. The CDR3 sequence is CASSLQGATNEKLFF. Written as DNA, the CDR3 is TGTGCCAGCAGCTTACAGGGCGCAACTAATGAAAAACTGTTTTTT. Together with reference TRBV7-9 and TRBJ1-4, the CDR3 gives the full variable domain: DTGVSQNPRHKITKRGQNVTFRCDPISEHNRLYWYRQTLGQGPEFLTYFQNEAQLEKSRLLSDRFSAERPKGSFSTLEIQRTEQGDSAMYLCASSLQGATNEKLFFGSGTQLSVL.

This chain connects TRBV5-4 to TRBJ1-1; possible D gene TRBD1, 5 bases. Between the trimmed V and J ends, which lost 4 bases and 2 bases, there was a span of 15 bases. CDR1 and CDR2 (germline): SGHNT, YYREEE (reference sequence). CDR3 length equals 15 residues. CDR3 nucleotide sequence: TGTGCCAGCAGCCTAGGGGCGGCCACTAACACTGAAGCTTTCTTT. Translation gives CASSLGAATNTEAFF.

The DNA of the CDR3 is TGTGCCAGCTCACCAAATGGAGGGAGTACGGAAAAACTGTTTTTT. Translating it yields CASSPNGGSTEKLFF. This chain connects TRBV18 to TRBJ1-4; no clear D gene. The germline V gene encodes CDR1 KGHSH and CDR2 LQKENI. V was trimmed by 2 bases and J by 8 bases, leaving 15 bases between them. The CDR3 covers 15 residues.

This rearrangement joins TRBV6-1 to TRBJ1-1; D call uncertain. CDR3 size: 12 residues. Between the trimmed V and J ends, which lost 5 bases and 4 bases, there was a span of 8 bases. Germline loops: CDR1 MNHNS, CDR2 SASEGT. The CDR3 protein is CASSFRGTEAFF. The CDR3 bases are TGTGCCAGCAGTTTTCGGGGCACTGAAGCTTTCTTT.